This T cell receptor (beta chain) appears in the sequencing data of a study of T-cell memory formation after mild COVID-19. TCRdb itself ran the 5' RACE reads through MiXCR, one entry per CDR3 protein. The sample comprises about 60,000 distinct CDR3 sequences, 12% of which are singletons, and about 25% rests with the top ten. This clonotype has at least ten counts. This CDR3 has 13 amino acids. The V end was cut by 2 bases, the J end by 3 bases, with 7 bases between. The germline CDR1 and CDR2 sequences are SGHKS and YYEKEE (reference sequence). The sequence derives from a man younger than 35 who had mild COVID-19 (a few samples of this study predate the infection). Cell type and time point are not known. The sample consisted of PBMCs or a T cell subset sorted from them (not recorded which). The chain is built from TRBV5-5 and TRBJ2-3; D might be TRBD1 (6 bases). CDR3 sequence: CASSLTGTDTQYF. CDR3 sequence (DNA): TGTGCCAGCAGCTTAACAGGGACAGATACGCAGTATTTT.